These 21 T cell receptor beta chains originate from one sample sequenced in a study of OX40 agonist ivuxolimab in advanced cancers. Profiling relied on immunoSEQ multiplex PCR, and the TCRdb table lists in-frame clones only, not all of them. There are some 50,000 clones in the sample; about 90% occur only once, and over 1.5% lies in the top ten. The sample was CD4+ or CD8+ T cells sorted from blood, taken in a trial of the OX40 agonist ivuxolimab. The receptor set was obtained from an adult with an advanced solid tumor such as melanoma, head and neck, liver or kidney cancer.

This rearrangement joins TRBV11-2 to TRBJ2-6, with TRBD2 matching over 7 bases. The germline V gene has CDR1 SGHAT and CDR2 FQNNGV. The CDR3 totals 16 residues. J lost 2 bases, V lost 2 bases, and 3 bases had no gene match. As DNA, the CDR3 is TGTGCCAGCAGCTTATCTGGGGGGGCTGGGGCCAACGTCCTGACTTTC. Its translation: CASSLSGGAGANVLTF.

The chain couples TRBV6-5 to TRBJ1-5; TRBD1 is a possible D gene (5 bases). Trimming pared 7 bases from V and 0 bases from J, leaving 10 bases between. The CDR3 covers 14 residues. Germline assignment: CDR1 MNHEY and CDR2 SVGAGI. The DNA for the CDR3 is TGTGCCAGCAACGACAGACATAGCAATCAGCCCCAGCATTTT. Encoded protein: CASNDRHSNQPQHF.

V and J are TRBV10-3 and TRBJ2-3, with D perhaps assigned TRBD1 or TRBD2 (5 bases each). The V end lost 6 bases, the J end lost 2 bases, and 21 bases lay between the germline ends. The germline CDR1 and CDR2 sequences are ENHRY and SYGVKD. The CDR3 loop spans 17 amino acids. CDR3 sequence: CAISSPPGGSSTDTQYF. The CDR3 coding sequence is TGTGCCATCAGCTCCCCTCCTGGGGGTTCCTCCACAGATACGCAGTATTTT.

V and J are TRBV30 and TRBJ1-4; 10 positions match TRBD1. Trimming at V came to 8 bases and at J to 6 bases, leaving 6 bases not matched to a gene. In germline, CDR1 is GTSNPN, CDR2 SVGIG (reference sequence). CDR3 length: 13 amino acids. CDR3: CATDRGPDEKLFF. CDR3 in DNA: TGTGCCACAGACAGGGGGCCGGATGAAAAACTGTTTTTT.

The rearrangement links TRBV27 to TRBJ2-7; TRBD2 matches at 11 bases. CDR3 length: 17 amino acids. V was pared by 2 bases and J by 4 bases, with 10 bases of the junction left unmatched. The germline gives CDR1 MNHEY, CDR2 SMNVEV (reference sequence). DNA of the CDR3: TGTGCCAGCAGTTTACCTAGGGTTAGCGGGAGGGCGTACGAGCAGTACTTC. This codes for CASSLPRVSGRAYEQYF.

The J gene is TRBJ2-2, the V gene TRBV19, with 13 nucleotides matching TRBD2. Germline CDR1 LNHDA, CDR2 SQIVND (reference sequence). The V and J ends lost 8 bases and 1 base, in that order; junction bases with no gene match: 1. CDR3 length equals 15 residues. The CDR3 nucleotides read TGTGCCAGTCGGACTAGCGGGGGGAACACCGGGGAGCTGTTTTTT. Translation gives CASRTSGGNTGELFF.

The gene calls are TRBV9 and TRBJ2-5, with a weak D call TRBD1 (5 bases). Germline CDR1 SGDLS, CDR2 YYNGEE. With 2 bases removed from V and 4 bases from J, the gap between germline ends came to 12 bases. This CDR3 spans 14 amino acids. The CDR3 is CASSVGWGSETQYF. As DNA, the CDR3 is TGTGCCAGCAGCGTCGGGTGGGGCTCAGAGACCCAGTACTTC.

The chain is built from TRBV28 and TRBJ2-7; 9 bases align to TRBD2. The V segment lost 3 bases and the J segment 5 bases; nucleotides outside the gene matches: 2. The CDR3 extends over 13 amino acids. CDR1 MDHEN and CDR2 SYDVKM come from the germline V gene. CDR3 amino acids: CASSLASGNEQYV. The CDR3 nucleotides are TGTGCCAGCAGTTTGGCTAGCGGGAACGAGCAGTACGTC.

The CDR3 here is CASSERGGRNQPQHF. In nucleotides, the CDR3 is TGTGCCAGCAGTGAAAGGGGGGGTCGCAATCAGCCCCAGCATTTT. The V call is TRBV6-1, the J call TRBJ1-5; a weak D match, TRBD1 (6 bases). CDR3 length equals 15 residues. With 2 bases removed from V and 2 bases from J, the gap between germline ends came to 10 bases. Per the germline V gene, CDR1 is MNHNS and CDR2 is SASEGT.

This clone came up a few times. The chain links TRBV7-9 to TRBJ1-2; no firm D call. Germline V CDR1 and CDR2: SEHNR, FQNEAQ (reference sequence). The CDR3 extends over 13 amino acids. The germline V and J ends were trimmed by 5 bases and 8 bases, with 15 bases remaining between them. CDR3 DNA sequence: TGTGCCAGCAGCCAATTAACTAGGGAGGGCTACACCTTC. The encoded protein is CASSQLTREGYTF.

The chain recombines TRBV21-1 with TRBJ2-7; TRBD1, the table's D call, lacks a check against the DNA. TRBV21-1 counts as a pseudogene. The CDR3 is made up of 15 amino acids. The CDR3 DNA is TGTGCCAGCAGCTACCGGGACAGGGAGGCCCACGAGCAGTGCTTC. As protein: CASSYRDREAHEQCF.

The chain employs TRBV28 and TRBJ1-2; D call uncertain. There are 13 residues in the CDR3. The V gene's germline CDR1 is MDHEN and CDR2 SYDVKM. V dropped 6 bases and J dropped 6 bases, with 14 bases sitting between them. Here the CDR3 reads CASSDTSPDGYTF. CDR3 coding DNA: TGTGCCAGCAGCGATACTTCGCCCGATGGCTACACCTTC.

This clone appeared once. Here the CDR3 reads CASSTGTMNTEAFF. For the CDR3, the DNA is TGTGCCAGCAGCACCGGGACAATGAACACTGAAGCTTTCTTT. The chain recombines TRBV5-5 with TRBJ1-1, with D possibly matching TRBD1 (6 bases). There are 14 residues in the CDR3. Trimming left V 4 bases short and J 0 bases short, with 10 bases between. From germline, CDR1 is SGHKS and CDR2 YYEKEE (reference sequence).

The chain uses TRBV5-4 and TRBJ2-7; D could derive from TRBD1 or TRBD2 (6 bases each). The ends were cut back, 2 bases at V and 5 bases at J, with 17 bases in the middle. The CDR3 length is 15 residues. CDR1 SGHNT and CDR2 YYREEE come from the germline V gene (reference sequence). The chain's CDR3 is CASSLAPGAVNEQYF. CDR3 DNA: TGTGCCAGCAGCTTAGCGCCGGGGGCGGTCAACGAGCAGTACTTC.

In this sample, this clone turned up once. The rearrangement uses TRBV29-1 and TRBJ2-5; the match to TRBD1 covers 8 bases. The CDR3 length is 13 residues. V was pared by 4 bases and J by 5 bases, with 6 bases of the junction left unmatched. In germline, CDR1 is SQVTM, CDR2 ANQGSEA. In DNA form, the CDR3 reads TGCAGCGTTGGCAGGGGGCTCCAGGAGACCCAGTACTTC. Translated, it gives CSVGRGLQETQYF.

This clone was recorded once. The chain carries TRBV29-1 and TRBJ1-5; 7 nucleotides match TRBD1. The trim removed 4 bases at V and 0 bases at J, leaving 6 bases unmatched. The CDR3 totals 15 residues. From germline, CDR1 is SQVTM and CDR2 ANQGSEA. CDR3 amino acids: CSVVTGANSNQPQHF. CDR3 DNA: TGCAGCGTTGTAACAGGGGCTAATAGCAATCAGCCCCAGCATTTT.

The CDR3 protein is CASSPLTVNNEQFF. CDR3 sequence (DNA): TGTGCCAGCTCACCATTGACGGTGAACAATGAGCAGTTCTTC. The gene calls are TRBV18 and TRBJ2-1; D is ambiguous. V gave up 2 bases and J gave up 5 bases, with 10 bases separating them. Germline CDR1 reads KGHSH; CDR2 reads LQKENI. The CDR3 sequence is 14 residues long.

This sequence joins TRBV9 and TRBJ2-3; D gene ambiguous. Trimming took off 0 bases at V and 3 bases at J, with 2 bases between the two ends. Germline lookup yields CDR1 SGDLS and CDR2 YYNGEE. CDR3 size: 12 residues. The CDR3 sequence: CASSVETDTQYF. For the CDR3, the DNA is TGTGCCAGCAGCGTAGAAACAGATACGCAGTATTTT.

A single count supports this clone. This chain uses TRBV18 with TRBJ2-1; 9 nucleotides match TRBD2. Per germline, CDR1 KGHSH and CDR2 LQKENI. CDR3 length equals 17 residues. V lost 5 bases and J lost 8; bases outside the gene matches: 16. The CDR3 sequence: CASSFTTSGLGSDEQFF. The CDR3 DNA sequence: TGTGCCAGCTCATTTACGACTAGCGGCCTCGGGAGCGATGAGCAGTTCTTC.

This clone was picked up a small number of times. V gene TRBV5-1 combines with J gene TRBJ2-2; 7 bases fit TRBD1. This CDR3 region has 15 residues. The junction had 7 bases not matched to a gene; V was cut back by 4 bases and J by 4 bases. Germline CDR1 is SGHRS and CDR2 is YFSETQ. CDR3 DNA: TGCGCCAGCAGCAACGACAGGGCGGGCACCGGGGAGCTGTTTTTT. This translates into CASSNDRAGTGELFF.

The gene calls are TRBV28 and TRBJ1-2, with D uncertain. Germline V lookup: CDR1 MDHEN, CDR2 SYDVKM. Trimming cost V 1 base and J 1 base, with 7 bases left between them. There are 14 residues in the CDR3. CDR3 loop: CASSLSPVNYGYTF. The CDR3 region has the DNA TGTGCCAGCAGTTTATCGCCAGTTAACTATGGCTACACCTTC.